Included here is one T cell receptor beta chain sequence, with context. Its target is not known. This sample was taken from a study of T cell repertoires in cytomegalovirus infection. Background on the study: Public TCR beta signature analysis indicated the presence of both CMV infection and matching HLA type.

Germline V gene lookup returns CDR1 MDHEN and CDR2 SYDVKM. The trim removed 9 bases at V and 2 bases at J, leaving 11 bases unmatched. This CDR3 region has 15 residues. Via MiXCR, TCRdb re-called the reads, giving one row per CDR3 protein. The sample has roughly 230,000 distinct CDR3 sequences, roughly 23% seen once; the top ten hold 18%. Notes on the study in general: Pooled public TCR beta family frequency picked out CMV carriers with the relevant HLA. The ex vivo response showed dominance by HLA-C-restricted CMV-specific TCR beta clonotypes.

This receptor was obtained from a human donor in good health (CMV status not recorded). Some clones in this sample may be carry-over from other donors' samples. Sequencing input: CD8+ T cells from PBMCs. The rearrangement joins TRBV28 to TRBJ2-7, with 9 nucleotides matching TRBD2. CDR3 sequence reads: CASSGVAGDAYEQYF. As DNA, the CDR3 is TGTGCCAGTAGCGGGGTAGCGGGGGACGCCTACGAGCAGTACTTC.